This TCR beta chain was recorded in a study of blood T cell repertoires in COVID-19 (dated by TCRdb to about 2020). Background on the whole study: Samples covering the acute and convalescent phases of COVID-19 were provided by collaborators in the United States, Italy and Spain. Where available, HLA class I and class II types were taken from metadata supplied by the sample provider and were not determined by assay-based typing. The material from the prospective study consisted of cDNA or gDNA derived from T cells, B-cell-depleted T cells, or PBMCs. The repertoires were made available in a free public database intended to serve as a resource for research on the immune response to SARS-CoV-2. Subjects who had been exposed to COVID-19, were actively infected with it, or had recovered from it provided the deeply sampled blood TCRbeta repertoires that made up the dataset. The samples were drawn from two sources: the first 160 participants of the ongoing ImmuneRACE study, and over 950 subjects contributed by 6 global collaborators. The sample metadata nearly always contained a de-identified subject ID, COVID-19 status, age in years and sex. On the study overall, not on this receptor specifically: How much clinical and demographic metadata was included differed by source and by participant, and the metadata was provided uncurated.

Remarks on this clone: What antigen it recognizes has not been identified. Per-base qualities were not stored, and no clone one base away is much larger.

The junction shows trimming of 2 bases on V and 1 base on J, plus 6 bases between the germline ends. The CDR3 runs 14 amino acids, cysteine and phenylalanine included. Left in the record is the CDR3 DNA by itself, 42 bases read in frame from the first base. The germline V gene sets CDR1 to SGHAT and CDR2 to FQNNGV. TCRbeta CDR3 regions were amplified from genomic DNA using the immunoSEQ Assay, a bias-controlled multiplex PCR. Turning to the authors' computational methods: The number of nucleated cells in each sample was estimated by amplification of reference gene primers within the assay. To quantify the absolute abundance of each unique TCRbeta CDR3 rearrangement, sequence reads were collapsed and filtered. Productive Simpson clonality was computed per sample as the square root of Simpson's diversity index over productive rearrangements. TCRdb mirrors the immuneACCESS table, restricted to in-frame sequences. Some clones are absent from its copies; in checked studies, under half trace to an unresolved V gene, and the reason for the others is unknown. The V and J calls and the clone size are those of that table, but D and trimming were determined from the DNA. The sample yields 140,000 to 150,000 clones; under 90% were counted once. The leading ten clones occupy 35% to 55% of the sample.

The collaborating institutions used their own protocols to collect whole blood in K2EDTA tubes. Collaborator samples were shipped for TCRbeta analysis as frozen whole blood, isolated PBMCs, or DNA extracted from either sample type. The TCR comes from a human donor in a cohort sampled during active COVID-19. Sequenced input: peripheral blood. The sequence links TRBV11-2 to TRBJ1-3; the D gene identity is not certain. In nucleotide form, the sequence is TGTGCCAGCAGCTTACCTCCTTCTGGAAACACCATATATTTT. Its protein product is CASSLPPSGNTIYF.